This T cell receptor beta chain was documented in a study of blood T cell repertoires in COVID-19. This CDR3 region has 15 residues. The germline gives CDR1 SGHRS, CDR2 YFSETQ. Trimming removed 0 bases from V and 6 bases from J; junction bases left unmatched: 4. This clone was counted a few times. Sequenced by immunoSEQ multiplex PCR; TCRdb stores in-frame clones only, minus some. The sample lists about 140,000 clones; roughly 80% were seen once. The rearrangement joins TRBV5-1 to TRBJ1-5; 9 nucleotides align to TRBD1. The source material was PBMCs or T cells enriched from blood (not recorded which). The TCR sequence derives from a woman aged 18-29 years who had been exposed to COVID-19. CDR3 sequence: CASSLGTGEGQPQHF. The DNA of the CDR3 is TGCGCCAGCAGCTTGGGGACAGGGGAAGGTCAGCCCCAGCATTTT.